The T cell receptor beta chain under discussion was sequenced for a study of shared clonotypes between healthy human individuals. Libraries were prepared by immunoSEQ multiplex PCR; TCRdb keeps only in-frame clonotypes and omits some of them. The table shows more than 500,000 clones, with approximately 95% occurring only once. The CDR3 covers 16 residues. Per germline, CDR1 SGHRS and CDR2 YFSETQ. J gave up 7 bases and V 1 base, and 13 bases lay outside the gene matches. This sequence originates from a woman between 25 and 40 years old in good health. This chain connects TRBV5-1 to TRBJ2-7; TRBD2 agrees at 8 bases. Sample: naive CD4+ T cells sorted from blood. Subset reported: CD45RA+ positively selected. Here the CDR3 reads CASSLRAGGLTGEQYF. In DNA form, the CDR3 reads TGCGCCAGCAGCTTGAGGGCGGGAGGTTTGACGGGGGAGCAGTACTTC.